This is a list of T cell receptor beta chains from one sample in a study of blood T cell repertoires in COVID-19. Some clones are missing from TCRdb's copy, which holds only in-frame ones; the method was immunoSEQ multiplex PCR. The top ten clones hold about 15% of a sample with 45,000 to 55,000 clones, 65% to 80% of them seen once. The sequenced sample was peripheral blood. The receptors stem from a human donor with active or convalescent COVID-19. The donor label of this sample is uncertain. Both conserved end residues are part of each CDR3. Each record gives: V gene, clone size, D gene, CDR3 length, J gene, CDR3 DNA, CDR3 protein. D genes are given only for firm matches. Clone size is shown for a subset of rows, as once, few, many or a class of expanded clone.

v_gene: TRBV24-1; abundance: .; d_gene: .; len: 17; j_gene: TRBJ1-3; CDR3nt: TGTGCCACCAGTGATCCGGGACATCAGTTCTCTGGAAACACCATATATTTT; CDR3aa: CATSDPGHQFSGNTIYF
v_gene: TRBV7-3; abundance: .; d_gene: TRBD1; len: 14; j_gene: TRBJ1-4; CDR3nt: TGTGCCAGCAGCCCCGGGACAGGGAGCGAAAAACTGTTTTTT; CDR3aa: CASSPGTGSEKLFF
v_gene: TRBV6-5; abundance: .; d_gene: .; len: 14; j_gene: TRBJ1-5; CDR3nt: TGTGCCAGCAAGGAGTTGAGTAGCAATCAGCCCCAGCATTTT; CDR3aa: CASKELSSNQPQHF
v_gene: TRBV3-1/TRBV3-2; abundance: .; d_gene: .; len: 14; j_gene: TRBJ2-3; CDR3nt: TGTGCCAGCAGCCAACTTTTTAGCACAGATACGCAGTATTTT; CDR3aa: CASSQLFSTDTQYF
v_gene: TRBV9; abundance: .; d_gene: .; len: 14; j_gene: TRBJ2-3; CDR3nt: TGTGCCAGCAGCCCGGGATATTCCCCAGATACGCAGTATTTT; CDR3aa: CASSPGYSPDTQYF
v_gene: TRBV11-3; abundance: .; d_gene: .; len: 15; j_gene: TRBJ2-5; CDR3nt: TGTGCCAGCAGCTTAGGTTTGGGGGCGCGGGAGACCCAGTACTTC; CDR3aa: CASSLGLGARETQYF
v_gene: TRBV11-3; abundance: .; d_gene: TRBD2; len: 17; j_gene: TRBJ2-1; CDR3nt: TGTGCCAGCAGCTTAGGTAATATAGCGGGAGGACCCAATGAGCAGTTCTTC; CDR3aa: CASSLGNIAGGPNEQFF
v_gene: TRBV11-2; abundance: .; d_gene: .; len: 15; j_gene: TRBJ2-1; CDR3nt: TGTGCCAGCAGCCCCTCGCGGGGCGCCTACAATGAGCAGTTCTTC; CDR3aa: CASSPSRGAYNEQFF
v_gene: TRBV6-2/TRBV6-3; abundance: .; d_gene: .; len: 13; j_gene: TRBJ1-1; CDR3nt: TGTGCCAGCAGTTACTGGGGGGGCACTGAAGCTTTCTTT; CDR3aa: CASSYWGGTEAFF
v_gene: TRBV12-3/TRBV12-4; abundance: .; d_gene: TRBD2; len: 13; j_gene: TRBJ2-7; CDR3nt: TGTGCCAGCACCGTAGCGGGCCCCTACGAGCAGTACTTC; CDR3aa: CASTVAGPYEQYF
v_gene: TRBV24-1; abundance: few; d_gene: .; len: 12; j_gene: TRBJ2-2; CDR3nt: TGTGCCACCAGTGCGGGGGTCGGGGAGCTGTTTTTT; CDR3aa: CATSAGVGELFF
v_gene: TRBV5-1; abundance: once; d_gene: .; len: 16; j_gene: TRBJ2-7; CDR3nt: TGCGCCAGCAGCTTGGCCTCAACGGGGTCCCGGTACGAGCAGTACTTC; CDR3aa: CASSLASTGSRYEQYF
v_gene: TRBV19; abundance: .; d_gene: TRBD2; len: 17; j_gene: TRBJ2-7; CDR3nt: TGTGCCAGTAGTATAGACCTGTCTAGCGGGAGTAGAAACGAGCAGTACTTC; CDR3aa: CASSIDLSSGSRNEQYF
v_gene: TRBV14; abundance: .; d_gene: .; len: 16; j_gene: TRBJ2-3; CDR3nt: TGTGCCAGCAGCCAAGACGGTGGGACAAACACAGATACGCAGTATTTT; CDR3aa: CASSQDGGTNTDTQYF
v_gene: TRBV7-2; abundance: .; d_gene: .; len: 13; j_gene: TRBJ2-5; CDR3nt: TGTGCCAGCAGCCTACGAGTGGAAGAGACCCAGTACTTC; CDR3aa: CASSLRVEETQYF
v_gene: TRBV2; abundance: .; d_gene: TRBD1; len: 15; j_gene: TRBJ2-7; CDR3nt: TGTGCCAGCAGGACAGGGAAGGGGGTTTACTACGAGCAGTACTTC; CDR3aa: CASRTGKGVYYEQYF